A single sample gave rise to the 3 T cell receptor beta chains below, sequenced in a study of T cell repertoires in cytomegalovirus infection. TCRdb passed the reads through MiXCR, listing each CDR3 protein once. Of about 250,000 distinct CDR3 sequences listed, approximately 13% are singletons. The sequenced sample consisted of PBMCs. These TCRs come from a human donor in good health (CMV status not recorded). Some clones in this sample may be carry-over from other donors' samples.

J is TRBJ2-1 and V is TRBV6-2 or TRBV6-3; possible D gene TRBD2, 7 bases. Trimming took off 0 bases at V and 7 bases at J, with 19 bases between the two ends. Per germline, CDR1 MNHEY and CDR2 SVGEGT. The CDR3 has 17 amino acids. The CDR3 sequence is CASSYSGWGGGGNEQFF. The CDR3 DNA reads as TGTGCCAGCAGTTACTCTGGCTGGGGGGGAGGGGGAAATGAGCAGTTCTTC.

The gene calls are TRBV5-6 and TRBJ2-5; D not resolved. Looked up from germline, CDR1 is SGHDT and CDR2 is YYEEEE. The CDR3 is made up of 17 amino acids. Trimming took off 0 bases at V and 4 bases at J, with 19 bases between the two ends. CDR3 nucleotides: TGTGCCAGCAGCTTGGAAGTGGGCACTTCCACCACAGAGACCCAGTACTTC. Translation: CASSLEVGTSTTETQYF.

This clonotype has just a few counts. The chain recombines TRBV9 with TRBJ1-2; 10 bases map to TRBD1. This CDR3 has 13 residues. V shed 4 bases, J shed 8 bases, and the junction held 5 bases outside the gene matches. The V gene's germline CDR1 is SGDLS and CDR2 YYNGEE. CDR3 protein: CASSPEDRGGYTF. The DNA for the CDR3 is TGTGCCAGCAGCCCCGAGGACAGGGGGGGCTACACCTTC.